The source of this TCR beta chain is a study of T cell repertoires in cytomegalovirus infection. Study at large: Recently identified HLA-C-restricted CMV epitopes were among the peptides used. From public TCR beta signatures came an indication of both CMV infection and matching HLA type.

The CDR3 is made up of 16 amino acids. Germline V gene lookup returns CDR1 MNHEY and CDR2 SMNVEV (reference sequence). The trim removed 2 bases at V and 1 base at J, leaving 7 bases unmatched. TCRdb recomputed calls from the reads with MiXCR, one row per CDR3 protein. The table lists about 890,000 distinct CDR3 sequences, more than 25% of them singletons. Worth noting for this clonotype: No antigen is known for it.

General study results and limits: The study identified carriers of CMV plus the relevant HLA from cumulative public TCR beta family frequency. HLA-C-restricted CMV clonotypes gave the most frequent clonotype in two of eight donors.

This chain connects TRBV27 to TRBJ1-1; TRBD1 matches 7 bases. The source is a human donor in good health (CMV status not recorded). Some clones in this sample may be carry-over from other donors' samples. Sample: cultured CD8+ T cells from PBMCs, taken from culture after CMV antigen stimulation. The CDR3 loop is CASSLAKDRKNTEAFF. The CDR3 DNA reads TGTGCCAGCAGTTTAGCGAAGGACAGGAAGAACACTGAAGCTTTCTTT.